The clone carrying this T cell receptor (beta chain) was recorded at least ten times. The sample originates from a study of CDR3 diversity in severe acne. TCRdb passed the PCR reads through MiXCR, listing each CDR3 protein once. The sample gives around 100,000 distinct CDR3 sequences, around 56% of which show up once; 12% is in the top ten. Sequenced: blood. The receptor comes from a male donor with acne.

The DNA of the CDR3 is TGTGCCAGCAGTTCCCCCGCAGGGGGGTACTACGAGCAGTACTTC. It specifies CASSSPAGGYYEQYF. The V call is TRBV28, the J call TRBJ2-7, with a tentative D call TRBD1 (7 bases). From germline, CDR1 is MDHEN and CDR2 SYDVKM. This CDR3 region has 15 residues. Trimming took 4 bases from V and 3 from J, leaving 16 bases between them.